This TCR beta chain was recovered during a study of shared clonotypes between healthy human individuals. The study, taken as a whole, reports: Sequencing depth was a factor that was expected to affect clonotype sharing among donors.

The CDR3 loop spans 16 amino acids. V was shortened by 0 bases and J by 3 bases, with 15 bases between the two germline ends. The germline V gene has CDR1 MNHEY and CDR2 SMNVEV (reference sequence). TCRdb's copy holds only in-frame clones and misses some; the assay was immunoSEQ multiplex PCR. Of hundreds of thousands of clones detected, approximately 96% appear once; the ten largest clones hold 0.11%. Of note for this clone: The target antigen is unknown.

Cells designated naive CD8 were CD45RO-negative and were positively selected for CCR7, with terminally differentiated effector memory CD45RA+ cells excluded. This rearrangement joins TRBV27 to TRBJ2-7; the D gene is possibly TRBD2 (6 bases). Sequencing was carried out using naive CD8+ T cells sorted from blood. The sequence was obtained from a woman aged 30 to 39 in good health. The CDR3 reads CASSLSAGTGNYEQYF. The CDR3 DNA is TGTGCCAGCAGTTTATCGGCGGGAACAGGAAACTACGAGCAGTACTTC.